This record looks at one TCR beta chain sequence and its context. This sample was included in a study of T cells expressing NK-cell markers. From its re-call of the 5' RACE reads, TCRdb lists each CDR3 protein once, without DNA. In total, the table holds about 460,000 distinct CDR3 sequences. The V gene's germline CDR1 is MNHEY and CDR2 SVGEGT. The CDR3 covers 12 residues. The chain has TRBV6-2 or TRBV6-3 and TRBJ2-1. The sequence was obtained from a woman aged 45-59 years in good health. The sample comprised blood T cells: a sorted CD56 or NKG2C T cell subset, CD4+ or CD8+ T cells, or bulk PBMC T cells (not recorded which). The CDR3 spells CASSQVSNEQFF.